Following are 17 T cell receptor beta chains from one sample sequenced in a study of blood T cell repertoires in COVID-19. The table came from immunoSEQ multiplex PCR; TCRdb's copy has only in-frame clones and leaves some out. The sample shows 75,000 to 100,000 clones, more than 60% of them seen only once. What was sequenced was peripheral blood. The source is a man in his 70s with acute or convalescent COVID-19.

The chain is built from TRBV15 and TRBJ2-5; D may be TRBD1 (5 bases). Germline CDR1 and CDR2: LNHNV and YYDKDF (reference sequence). The germline V and J ends were trimmed by 0 bases and 0 bases, with 8 bases remaining between them. The CDR3 is 15 residues long. Here the CDR3 DNA reads TGTGCCACCAGCAGAGATACAGGCTACCAAGAGACCCAGTACTTC. It encodes CATSRDTGYQETQYF.

The J gene is TRBJ2-7, the V gene TRBV6-6; 7 bases fit TRBD1. After removal of 7 bases from V and 2 bases from J, the junction contained 11 bases not matched to a gene. CDR3 length: 15 amino acids. CDR1 and CDR2 (germline): MNHNY, SVGAGI (reference sequence). CDR3 in amino acids: CASTRSQGTTYEQYF. The CDR3 nucleotides read TGTGCCAGCACACGATCACAGGGGACCACCTACGAGCAGTACTTC.

The table lists this clone with a few counts. The rearrangement joins TRBV3-1 (or the pseudogene TRBV3-2) to TRBJ1-3, with D possibly matching TRBD1 (6 bases). Germline V gene lookup returns CDR1 LGHDT and CDR2 YNNKEL (reference sequence). The CDR3 runs 17 residues. Trimming took 5 bases from V and 4 from J, leaving 21 bases between them. The CDR3 spells CASSSLSRDIWGNTIYF. DNA of the CDR3: TGTGCCAGCAGCTCCTTATCCCGGGACATTTGGGGAAACACCATATATTTT.

There are a few counts of this clone. This sequence joins TRBV5-1 and TRBJ1-6; D is possibly TRBD1 (5 bases). The ends were cut back, 5 bases at V and 10 bases at J, with 25 bases in the middle. CDR3 size: 17 residues. CDR1 and CDR2 (germline): SGHRS, YFSETQ. The CDR3 DNA follows: TGCGCCAGCAGACCAACCTCCCAGCGGGGGGAAGGATCACCCCTCCACTTT. Translating gives CASRPTSQRGEGSPLHF.

The genes are TRBV18 and TRBJ2-1; TRBD2 aligns across 11 bases. CDR3 length: 15 amino acids. V lost 2 bases to trimming and J lost 7 bases; unmatched junction nucleotides: 4. Germline assignment: CDR1 KGHSH and CDR2 LQKENI. DNA for the CDR3: TGTGCCAGCTCACCAGGACTAGCGGGCGAGAATGAGCAGTTCTTC. Amino acids: CASSPGLAGENEQFF. The full variable domain, in which reference TRBV18 and TRBJ2-1 provide the parts outside the CDR3, is NAGVMQNPRHLVRRRGQEARLRCSPMKGHSHVYWYRQLPEEGLKFMVYLQKENIIDESGMPKERFSAEFPKEGPSILRIQQVVRGDSAAYFCASSPGLAGENEQFFGPGTRLTVL.

The chain recombines TRBV5-1 with TRBJ1-2; D is perhaps TRBD1 (5 bases). The CDR3 runs to 12 residues. Trimming pared 0 bases from V and 6 bases from J, leaving 6 bases between. Germline V gene data show CDR1 as SGHRS and CDR2 as YFSETQ. DNA of the CDR3: TGCGCCAGCAGCTTGGAGGGGAATGGCTACACCTTC. Amino acids: CASSLEGNGYTF. The entire variable domain, with the rest obtained from reference TRBV5-1 and TRBJ1-2, is as follows: KAGVTQTPRYLIKTRGQQVTLSCSPISGHRSVSWYQQTPGQGLQFLFEYFSETQRNKGNFPGRFSGRQFSNSRSEMNVSTLELGDSALYLCASSLEGNGYTFGSGTRLTVV.

This clone was found a few times. V gene TRBV7-8 combines with J gene TRBJ2-1; TRBD1 is a possible D gene (6 bases). Germline V CDR1 and CDR2: SGHVS, FQNEAQ. The CDR3 totals 16 residues. Trimming cost V 6 bases and J 2 bases, with 17 bases left between them. The CDR3 DNA follows: TGTGCCAGCAGTCCCCCTGACAGGATGGCCTACAATGAGCAGTTCTTC. This codes for CASSPPDRMAYNEQFF.

The chain combines TRBV7-2 with TRBJ1-5; 7 bases line up with TRBD1. This CDR3 has 14 amino acids. Germline V CDR1 and CDR2: SGHTA, FQGNSA. V shed 8 bases and J 0 bases; nucleotides not matched to a gene: 4. CDR3 coding DNA: TGTGCCAGCCGAGGGGACAGTAGCAATCAGCCCCAGCATTTT. Its translation: CASRGDSSNQPQHF.

The CDR3 protein is CASSPTSGATLSKFF. The CDR3 DNA reads TGTGCCAGCAGCCCCACTAGCGGGGCTACCCTGAGCAAGTTCTTC. This rearrangement joins TRBV9 to TRBJ2-1; 10 bases are a match to TRBD2. Losses at the gene ends were 4 bases for V and 14 bases for J; bases not matched to a gene: 15. The length of the CDR3 is 15 residues. Germline lookup yields CDR1 SGDLS and CDR2 YYNGEE.

The rearrangement uses TRBV3-1 (or the pseudogene TRBV3-2) and TRBJ1-5; D not certain. CDR3 length: 13 amino acids. Trimming stripped 0 bases from V and 3 bases from J, with 3 bases between. Per the germline V gene, CDR1 is LGHDT and CDR2 is YNNKEL (reference sequence). CDR3 in amino acids: CASSQDYNQPQHF. DNA of the CDR3: TGTGCCAGCAGCCAAGACTACAATCAGCCCCAGCATTTT.

This clone came up a few times. The genes are TRBV25-1 and TRBJ2-7; 9 nucleotides line up with TRBD1. Germline V gene lookup returns CDR1 MGHDK and CDR2 SYGVNS. The V gene end was trimmed by 3 bases and the J gene end by 3 bases; junction bases not matched to a gene: 6. The CDR3 loop spans 15 amino acids. CDR3: CASSEGTGYNYEQYF. The CDR3, as DNA: TGTGCCAGCAGTGAGGGGACAGGGTACAACTACGAGCAGTACTTC.

The chain is built from TRBV28 and TRBJ1-1; D possibly corresponds to TRBD1 (5 bases). Germline assignment: CDR1 MDHEN and CDR2 SYDVKM. The CDR3 contains 15 residues. Trimming shortened V by 3 bases and J by 5 bases, and 16 bases separated the two germline ends. CDR3 nucleotide sequence: TGTGCCAGCAGTTTCTTAAACCAGGGTTCGACTGAAGCTTTCTTT. Its translation: CASSFLNQGSTEAFF.

The V and J genes are TRBV3-1 (or the pseudogene TRBV3-2) and TRBJ1-1, with D unresolved. The V gene lost 1 base and the J gene lost 6 bases, with 6 bases spanning the gap. The germline gives CDR1 LGHDT, CDR2 YNNKEL (reference sequence). CDR3 size: 12 residues. The DNA of the CDR3 is TGTGCCAGCAGCCAAGTGGGCGCTGAAGCTTTCTTT. This translates into CASSQVGAEAFF.

This clone was recorded many times. The chain carries TRBV9 and TRBJ1-2; 7 bases fit TRBD1. The junction had 8 bases not matched to a gene; V was cut back by 0 bases and J by 0 bases. The CDR3 has 17 amino acids. Per the germline V gene, CDR1 is SGDLS and CDR2 is YYNGEE. The CDR3 is CASSVGIGQETNYGYTF. The CDR3 region has the DNA TGTGCCAGCAGCGTAGGAATTGGACAGGAGACTAACTATGGCTACACCTTC.

V gene TRBV28 combines with J gene TRBJ1-2, with a weak D call TRBD1 (5 bases). Trimming cost V 6 bases and J 4 bases, with 18 bases left between them. CDR3 length: 15 residues. The germline V gene has CDR1 MDHEN and CDR2 SYDVKM. The CDR3 bases are TGTGCCAGCAGATCCACCCTGCGGGACGGCTATGGCTACACCTTC. This translates into CASRSTLRDGYGYTF.

The chain is built from TRBV4-1 and TRBJ2-4; 8 bases align to TRBD1. CDR1 and CDR2 (germline): MGHRA, YSYEKL. The CDR3 is made up of 16 amino acids. The trim removed 0 bases at V and 4 bases at J, leaving 5 bases unmatched. As DNA, the CDR3 is TGCGCCAGCAGCCAAGACACAGGGGGAGAGAAAAACATTCAGTACTTC. Translating gives CASSQDTGGEKNIQYF.

V gene TRBV28 combines with J gene TRBJ2-1; D remains unclear. This CDR3 has 14 amino acids. From germline, CDR1 is MDHEN and CDR2 SYDVKM. Trimming took off 7 bases at V and 0 bases at J, with 10 bases between the two ends. The CDR3 DNA is TGTGCCAGCACCACTACGGGCTCCTACAATGAGCAGTTCTTC. Protein sequence: CASTTTGSYNEQFF.